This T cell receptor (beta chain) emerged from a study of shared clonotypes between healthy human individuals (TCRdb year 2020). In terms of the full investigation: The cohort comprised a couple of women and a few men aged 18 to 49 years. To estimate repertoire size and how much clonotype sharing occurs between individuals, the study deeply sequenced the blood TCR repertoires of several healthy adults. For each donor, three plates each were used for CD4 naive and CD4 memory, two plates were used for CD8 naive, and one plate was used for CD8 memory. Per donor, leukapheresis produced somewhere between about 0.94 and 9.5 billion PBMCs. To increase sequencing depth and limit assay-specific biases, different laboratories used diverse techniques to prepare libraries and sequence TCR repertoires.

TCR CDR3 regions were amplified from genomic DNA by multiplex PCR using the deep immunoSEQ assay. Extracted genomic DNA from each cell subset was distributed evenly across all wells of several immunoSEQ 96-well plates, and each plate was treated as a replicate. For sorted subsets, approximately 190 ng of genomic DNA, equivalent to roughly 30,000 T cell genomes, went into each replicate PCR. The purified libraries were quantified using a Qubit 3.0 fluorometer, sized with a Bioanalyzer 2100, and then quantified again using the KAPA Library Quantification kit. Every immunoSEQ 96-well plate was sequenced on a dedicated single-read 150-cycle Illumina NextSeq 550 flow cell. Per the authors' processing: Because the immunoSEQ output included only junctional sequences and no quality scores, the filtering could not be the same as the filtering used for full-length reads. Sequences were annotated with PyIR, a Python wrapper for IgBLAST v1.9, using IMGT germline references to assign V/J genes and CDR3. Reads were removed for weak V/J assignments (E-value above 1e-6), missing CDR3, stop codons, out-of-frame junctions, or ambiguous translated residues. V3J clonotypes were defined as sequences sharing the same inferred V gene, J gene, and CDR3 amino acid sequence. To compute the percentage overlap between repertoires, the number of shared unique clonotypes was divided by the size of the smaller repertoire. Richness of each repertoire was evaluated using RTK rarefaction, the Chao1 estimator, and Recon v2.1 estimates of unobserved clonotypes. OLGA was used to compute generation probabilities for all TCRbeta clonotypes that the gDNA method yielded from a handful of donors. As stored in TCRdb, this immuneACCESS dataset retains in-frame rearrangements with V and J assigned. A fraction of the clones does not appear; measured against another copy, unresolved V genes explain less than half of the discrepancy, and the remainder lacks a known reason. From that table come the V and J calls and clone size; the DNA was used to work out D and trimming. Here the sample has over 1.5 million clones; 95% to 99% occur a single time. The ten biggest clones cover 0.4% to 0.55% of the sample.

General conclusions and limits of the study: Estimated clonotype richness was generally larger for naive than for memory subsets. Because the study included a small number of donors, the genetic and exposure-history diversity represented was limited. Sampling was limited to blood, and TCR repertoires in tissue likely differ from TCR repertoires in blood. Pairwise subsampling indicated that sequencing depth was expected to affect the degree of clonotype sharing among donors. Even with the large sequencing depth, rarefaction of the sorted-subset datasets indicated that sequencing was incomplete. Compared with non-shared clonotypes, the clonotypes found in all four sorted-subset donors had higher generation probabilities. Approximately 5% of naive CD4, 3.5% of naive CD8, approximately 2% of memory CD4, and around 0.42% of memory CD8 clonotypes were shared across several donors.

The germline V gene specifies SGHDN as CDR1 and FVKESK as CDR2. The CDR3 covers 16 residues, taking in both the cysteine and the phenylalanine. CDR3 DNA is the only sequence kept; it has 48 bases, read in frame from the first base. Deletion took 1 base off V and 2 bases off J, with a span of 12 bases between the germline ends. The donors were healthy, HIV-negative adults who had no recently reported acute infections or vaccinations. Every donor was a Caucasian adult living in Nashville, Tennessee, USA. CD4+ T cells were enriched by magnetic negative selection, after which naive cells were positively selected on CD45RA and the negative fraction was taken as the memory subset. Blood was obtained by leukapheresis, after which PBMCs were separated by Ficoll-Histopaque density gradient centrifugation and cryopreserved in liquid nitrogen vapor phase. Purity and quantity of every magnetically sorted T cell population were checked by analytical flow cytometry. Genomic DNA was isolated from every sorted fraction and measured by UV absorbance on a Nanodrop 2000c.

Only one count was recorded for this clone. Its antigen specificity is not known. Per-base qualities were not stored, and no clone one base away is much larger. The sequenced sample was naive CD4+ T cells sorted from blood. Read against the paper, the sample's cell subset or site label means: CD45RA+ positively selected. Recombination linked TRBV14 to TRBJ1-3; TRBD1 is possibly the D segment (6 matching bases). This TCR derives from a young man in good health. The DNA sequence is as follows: TGTGCCAGCAGCCAAGTATTCGGGGGGCCTGGAAACACCATATATTTT. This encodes CASSQVFGGPGNTIYF.